This record concerns one TCR beta chain sequence. The antigen is unknown. The data belong to a study of T cell repertoires in cytomegalovirus infection. Across the whole study: Well-studied HLA-B-restricted epitopes and recently identified HLA-C-restricted epitopes of CMV were both used in the study. Shared public TCR beta signatures pointed to both CMV infection and a matching HLA type. Overall study results and limits: HLA-C-restricted CMV-specific TCR beta clonotypes prevailed in the ex vivo response.

From the reads, TCRdb called clonotypes with MiXCR, one entry per CDR3 protein. This sample has hundreds of thousands of distinct CDR3 sequences, with almost 30% found just once. This CDR3 has 14 amino acids. Germline values: CDR1 SGHKS, CDR2 YYEKEE (reference sequence). V was pared by 4 bases and J by 6 bases, with 14 bases between. The source material was cultured PBMCs, sampled from culture after CMV antigen stimulation. The TCR sequence derives from a human donor in good health (CMV status not recorded). Some clones in this sample may be carry-over from other donors' samples. The chain uses TRBV5-5 and TRBJ1-5, with D unresolved. CDR3 in DNA: TGTGCCAGCAGCCCTCGATTAAGTATTCAGCCCCAGCATTTT. Its protein product is CASSPRLSIQPQHF.